This T cell receptor (beta chain) was observed in a study of blood T cell repertoires in COVID-19. Study overall: Sources were T cells, B-cell-depleted T cells, or PBMCs; the material itself was cDNA or gDNA.

Only in-frame clones appear in the TCRdb table, and some are missing; sequencing was by immunoSEQ multiplex PCR. The data show over 120,000 clones, 87% seen once. V shed 7 bases and J 5 bases; nucleotides not matched to a gene: 6. Germline loops: CDR1 MNHEY, CDR2 SMNVEV (reference sequence). The CDR3 is made up of 14 amino acids. The receptor was derived from a woman between 45 and 65 years old with active or convalescent COVID-19. The sequenced material came from peripheral blood. J is TRBJ2-2 and V is TRBV27; 8 bases align to TRBD2. CDR3 nucleotides: TGTGCCAGCAAGAGCGGGAGTGGTACCGGGGAGCTGTTTTTT. Translation gives CASKSGSGTGELFF.